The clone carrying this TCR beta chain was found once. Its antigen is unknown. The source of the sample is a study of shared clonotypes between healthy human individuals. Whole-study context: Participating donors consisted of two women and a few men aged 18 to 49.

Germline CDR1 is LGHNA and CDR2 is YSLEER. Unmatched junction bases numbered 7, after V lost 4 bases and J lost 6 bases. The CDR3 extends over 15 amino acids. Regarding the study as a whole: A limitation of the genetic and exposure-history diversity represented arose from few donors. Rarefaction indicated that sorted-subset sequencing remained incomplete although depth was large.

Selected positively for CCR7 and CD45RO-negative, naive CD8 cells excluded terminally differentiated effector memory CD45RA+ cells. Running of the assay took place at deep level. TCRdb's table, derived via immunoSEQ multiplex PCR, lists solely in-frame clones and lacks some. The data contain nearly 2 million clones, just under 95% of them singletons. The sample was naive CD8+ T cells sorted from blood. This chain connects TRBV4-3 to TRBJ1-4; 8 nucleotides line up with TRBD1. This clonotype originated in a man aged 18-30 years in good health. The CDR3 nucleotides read TGCGCCAGCAGCCGTTCAGGGGGCTCGGATGAAAAACTGTTTTTT. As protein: CASSRSGGSDEKLFF.